The 24 T cell receptor beta chains below all came from one sample that was sequenced in a study (dated by TCRdb to about 2016). Library method: RT-PCR. Sequencing relied on an Illumina MiSeq. The public reads were run again by TCRdb, first through fastp at Q25 and then through MiXCR, and only productive beta chains were kept. Rows are unified per CDR3 protein, each entry keeping the most common DNA and genes. Across this sample there are 650,000 to 800,000 distinct CDR3 sequences, with approximately 14% seen only once. 3.6% of the sample lies in the top ten. Source material: memory CD4+ T cells from blood. The receptors were gathered from a female donor in good health, serving as a healthy control.

The sample holds a few counts of this clonotype. The gene calls are TRBV5-5 and TRBJ1-1; possibly TRBD1 for D (6 bases). Germline assignment: CDR1 SGHKS and CDR2 YYEKEE (reference sequence). This CDR3 contains 15 residues. Trimming took 2 bases from V and 2 from J, leaving 13 bases between them. The CDR3 sequence is CASSLSGTFNTEAFF. In DNA, the CDR3 is TGTGCCAGCAGCTTATCCGGGACATTCAACACTGAAGCTTTCTTT.

This sequence joins TRBV5-5 and TRBJ1-5; weak D call: TRBD1 (5 bases). Trimming stripped 6 bases from V and 5 bases from J, with 15 bases between. This CDR3 has 14 residues. Germline V gene sequence: CDR1 SGHKS, CDR2 YYEKEE (reference sequence). The CDR3 loop is CASTPGATDQPQHF. The CDR3 DNA sequence: TGTGCCAGCACCCCCGGGGCGACAGATCAGCCCCAGCATTTT. Complete variable domain (other parts from reference TRBV5-5 and TRBJ1-5): DAGVTQSPTHLIKTRGQQVTLRCSPISGHKSVSWYQQVLGQGPQFIFQYYEKEERGRGNFPDRFSARQFPNYSSELNVNALLLGDSALYLCASTPGATDQPQHFGDGTRLSIL.

This clonotype was counted a few times. The rearrangement links TRBV30 to TRBJ2-1; no definite D call. V shed 4 bases and J shed 5 bases, with 12 bases lying between them. The germline gives CDR1 GTSNPN, CDR2 SVGIG (reference sequence). This CDR3 is built from 13 residues. CDR3 in amino acids: CAWTFPGNNEQFF. For the CDR3, the DNA is TGTGCCTGGACCTTCCCCGGAAACAATGAGCAGTTCTTC.

This clonotype was counted only a few times. This chain connects TRBV15 to TRBJ2-4; 7 positions match TRBD1. Per germline, CDR1 LNHNV and CDR2 YYDKDF (reference sequence). This CDR3 is built from 16 residues. V lost 4 bases to trimming and J lost 0 bases; unmatched junction nucleotides: 6. In DNA form, the CDR3 reads TGTGCCACCAGCATCCGACAGGGCCTAGCCAAAAACATTCAGTACTTC. This gives the protein CATSIRQGLAKNIQYF.

V usage is TRBV7-2 and J usage is TRBJ2-3, with D perhaps matching TRBD1 or TRBD2 (5 bases each). Germline V CDR1 and CDR2: SGHTA, FQGNSA. This CDR3 spans 13 amino acids. Trimming stripped 5 bases from V and 8 bases from J, with 14 bases between. The CDR3 nucleotides read TGTGCCAGCAGCGGGACGACCACGGGTACGCAGTATTTT. Translating it yields CASSGTTTGTQYF.

This clonotype was counted a few times. The V gene is TRBV7-8, the J gene TRBJ1-2, with D possibly TRBD1 on 5 matching bases. The CDR3 runs 15 residues. CDR1 and CDR2 (germline): SGHVS, FQNEAQ. V was cut by 1 base and J by 2 bases, with 11 bases left in between. The CDR3 region is CASSLGAGRNYGYTF. The CDR3 DNA follows: TGTGCCAGCAGCTTAGGCGCGGGGCGGAACTATGGCTACACCTTC. The variable domain in full, with the rest retrieved from reference TRBV7-8 and TRBJ1-2, is GAGVSQSPRYKVAKRGQDVALRCDPISGHVSLFWYQQALGQGPEFLTYFQNEAQLDKSGLPSDRFFAERPEGSVSTLKIQRTQQEDSAVYLCASSLGAGRNYGYTFGSGTRLTVV.

J is TRBJ2-2 and V is TRBV5-1; D gene unclear. The ends were cut back, 4 bases at V and 0 bases at J, with 10 bases in the middle. The CDR3 has 15 amino acids. CDR1 and CDR2 (germline): SGHRS, YFSETQ. The DNA for the CDR3 is TGCGCCAGCAGCCCTATGGGGACGAACACCGGGGAGCTGTTTTTT. Encoded protein: CASSPMGTNTGELFF.

This clonotype was seen at least ten times. The chain has TRBV5-1 and TRBJ1-1, with D uncertain. Trimming shortened V by 3 bases and J by 1 base, and 10 bases separated the two germline ends. From germline, CDR1 is SGHRS and CDR2 YFSETQ. This CDR3 has 14 residues. The CDR3 sequence is CASSSEPQNTEAFF. The CDR3 DNA reads as TGCGCCAGCAGCTCCGAACCACAGAACACTGAAGCTTTCTTT. The complete variable domain, with remaining parts taken from reference TRBV5-1 and TRBJ1-1, reads KAGVTQTPRYLIKTRGQQVTLSCSPISGHRSVSWYQQTPGQGLQFLFEYFSETQRNKGNFPGRFSGRQFSNSRSEMNVSTLELGDSALYLCASSSEPQNTEAFFGQGTRLTVV.

There are many counts of this clonotype. The V and J genes are TRBV5-5 and TRBJ2-5; D gene unclear. CDR3 size: 16 residues. The V gene's germline CDR1 is SGHKS and CDR2 YYEKEE (reference sequence). V dropped 4 bases and J dropped 3 bases, with 19 bases sitting between them. The CDR3 is CASSVTGLRMEETQYF. CDR3 nucleotides: TGTGCCAGCAGCGTAACCGGGCTCCGAATGGAAGAGACCCAGTACTTC. Filled out from reference TRBV5-5 and TRBJ2-5, the complete variable domain reads DAGVTQSPTHLIKTRGQQVTLRCSPISGHKSVSWYQQVLGQGPQFIFQYYEKEERGRGNFPDRFSARQFPNYSSELNVNALLLGDSALYLCASSVTGLRMEETQYFGPGTRLLVL.

This clonotype was seen repeatedly, ten times or more. This rearrangement joins TRBV7-2 to TRBJ2-3, with TRBD2 matching over 10 bases. This CDR3 spans 16 amino acids. Losses at the gene ends were 3 bases for V and 3 bases for J; bases not matched to a gene: 6. CDR1 and CDR2 (germline): SGHTA, FQGNSA. CDR3 loop: CASSLGLAGVTDTQYF. Here the CDR3 DNA reads TGTGCCAGCAGCTTGGGTCTAGCGGGAGTAACAGATACGCAGTATTTT.

This CDR3 is CATSDSGTGHSYEQYF. The DNA of the CDR3 is TGTGCCACCAGTGATTCCGGGACAGGACACTCCTACGAGCAGTACTTC. V and J are TRBV24-1 and TRBJ2-7, with TRBD1 matching over 8 bases. Germline V CDR1 and CDR2: KGHDR, SFDVKD. The junction had 5 bases not matched to a gene; V was cut back by 2 bases and J by 0 bases. This CDR3 has 16 residues.

This chain links TRBV21-1 with TRBJ2-2. TRBV21-1 is a pseudogene segment. This CDR3 has 12 amino acids. CDR3 in DNA: TGTGCCAGCAGCAAAGCACCCGGGGAGCTGTTTTTT. Protein product: CASSKAPGELFF.

The gene calls are TRBV6-6 and TRBJ2-2; 12 bases are shared with TRBD2. CDR1 and CDR2 (germline): MNHNY, SVGAGI (reference sequence). This CDR3 spans 17 amino acids. Germline trimming cut 6 bases from V and 5 bases from J; bases unmatched to any gene: 10. The CDR3 region has the DNA TGTGCCAGCAGCCGACCCCCTAGCGGGAGGGGTACCGGGGAGCTGTTTTTT. Translation gives CASSRPPSGRGTGELFF.

The chain links TRBV28 to TRBJ2-7; the match to TRBD2 covers 9 bases. From germline, CDR1 is MDHEN and CDR2 SYDVKM. Trimming cost V 5 bases and J 4 bases; bases outside gene matches: 12. The CDR3 has 16 amino acids. Here the CDR3 DNA reads TGTGCCAGCAGTGTCTCCGCGGGAGGGTCCCCGTACGAGCAGTACTTC. Translating gives CASSVSAGGSPYEQYF.

This clonotype was observed a handful of times. V is TRBV6-1 and J is TRBJ1-1; D perhaps matches TRBD1 (6 bases). This CDR3 has 14 amino acids. CDR1 is MNHNS, CDR2 SASEGT, per germline. V shed 10 bases and J shed 4 bases, with 19 bases lying between them. DNA of the CDR3: TGTGCCATAATGCGGGGGGGCAGCGGCACTGAAGCTTTCTTT. As protein: CAIMRGGSGTEAFF.

This clonotype was observed a few times. This chain links TRBV12-3 or TRBV12-4 with TRBJ1-1, with D possibly TRBD1 on 5 matching bases. The CDR3 has 15 amino acids. Trimming shortened V by 2 bases and J by 4 bases, and 14 bases separated the two germline ends. The CDR3 is CASSLMGGGGTEAFF. In DNA, the CDR3 is TGTGCCAGCAGTTTAATGGGGGGAGGTGGCACTGAAGCTTTCTTT.

This clonotype was detected a few times. J is TRBJ2-1 and V is TRBV20-1; tentative D call: TRBD2 (5 bases). V was cut by 7 bases and J by 5 bases, with 15 bases left in between. This CDR3 has 13 amino acids. CDR1 and CDR2 (germline): DFQATT, SNEGSKA (reference sequence). The CDR3 reads CSVLALPHNEQFF. The CDR3 nucleotides are TGCAGTGTATTAGCGCTACCCCACAATGAGCAGTTCTTC.

This clonotype was observed a few times. V is TRBV5-5 and J is TRBJ2-7, with 7 bases fitting TRBD2. From germline, CDR1 is SGHKS and CDR2 YYEKEE (reference sequence). V lost 1 base, J lost 6 bases, and 10 bases stayed unmatched. This CDR3 comprises 15 residues. Here the CDR3 reads CASSLMSSGFREQYF. The CDR3 DNA follows: TGTGCCAGCAGCTTGATGTCTAGCGGATTTCGCGAGCAGTACTTC.

This clonotype showed up many times. This chain's CDR3 is CSTTSASYEQYF. DNA of the CDR3: TGCAGCACTACTAGCGCCTCCTACGAGCAGTACTTC. This chain connects TRBV29-1 to TRBJ2-7; 7 bases map to TRBD2. The germline V gene has CDR1 SQVTM and CDR2 ANQGSEA. Germline trimming cut 8 bases from V and 0 bases from J; bases unmatched to any gene: 4. The CDR3 runs to 12 residues.

At least ten counts were recorded for this clonotype. In DNA form, the CDR3 reads TGCAGTGCTAGAGAGGGAGGGGGAAGGACTGAAGCTTTCTTT. Amino acids: CSAREGGGRTEAFF. The chain recombines TRBV20-1 with TRBJ1-1, with a weak D call TRBD1 (6 bases). The CDR3 is 14 residues long. The V gene's germline CDR1 is DFQATT and CDR2 SNEGSKA (reference sequence). Trimming shortened V by 0 bases and J by 5 bases, and 13 bases separated the two germline ends.

This clonotype was seen a handful of times. This sequence joins TRBV7-2 and TRBJ1-1; the D gene is possibly TRBD1 (6 bases). The CDR3 consists of 14 residues. Germline values: CDR1 SGHTA, CDR2 FQGNSA. Trimming left V 5 bases short and J 4 bases short, with 14 bases between. The CDR3 region is CASSTTGPATEAFF. The CDR3 coding sequence is TGTGCCAGCAGCACCACAGGGCCTGCCACTGAAGCTTTCTTT.

V usage is TRBV27 and J usage is TRBJ2-2; 7 nucleotides agree with TRBD2. There are 15 residues in the CDR3. The V and J ends lost 3 bases and 3 bases, in that order; junction bases with no gene match: 4. CDR1 is MNHEY, CDR2 SMNVEV, per germline (reference sequence). As DNA, the CDR3 is TGTGCCAGCAGTTTCCTAGCGGACCACACCGGGGAGCTGTTTTTT. This translates into CASSFLADHTGELFF.

This clonotype has ten or more counts. The chain links TRBV6-5 to TRBJ1-1; D may be TRBD1 (6 bases). V was cut by 6 bases and J by 1 base, with 9 bases left in between. CDR3 length: 13 residues. Germline V gene data show CDR1 as MNHEY and CDR2 as SVGAGI. DNA of the CDR3: TGTGCCAGCAGACGGACAGAGAACACTGAAGCTTTCTTT. It codes for CASRRTENTEAFF.

This clonotype showed up just once. The chain joins TRBV20-1 to TRBJ2-4; 10 bases are a match to TRBD1. The germline gives CDR1 DFQATT, CDR2 SNEGSKA (reference sequence). The CDR3 covers 14 residues. After removal of 2 bases from V and 6 bases from J, the junction contained 4 bases not matched to a gene. The CDR3 protein is CSARPGQGGNIQYF. In nucleotides, the CDR3 is TGCAGTGCTAGACCCGGACAGGGGGGAAACATTCAGTACTTC.